The clone carrying this T cell receptor (beta chain) has a handful of counts. These data originate in a study of T cell responses to AZD1222 COVID-19 vaccine. Germline CDR1 is SNHLY and CDR2 is FYNNEI. CDR3 length equals 15 residues. Germline trimming cut 0 bases from V and 11 bases from J; bases unmatched to any gene: 9. Produced via immunoSEQ multiplex PCR; TCRdb's table is partial and in-frame only. Of 95,000 to 100,000 clones in the sample, about nine tenths were seen once. The TCR originated in an adult in good health. This chain uses TRBV2 with TRBJ1-1; 10 bases agree with TRBD1. Here the sequenced sample was peripheral blood, taken on day 0 of AZD1222 vaccination. The CDR3 protein is CASSEAPGQGLEAFF. In DNA, the CDR3 is TGTGCCAGCAGTGAAGCCCCGGGACAGGGGTTGGAGGCTTTCTTT.